The rows below give T cell receptor beta chains drawn from one sample of a study of T cell repertoires in ileal Crohn's disease. Here immunoSEQ multiplex PCR was the method, and the copy in TCRdb shows in-frame clones only, minus some. This table has some 10,000 clones, roughly 80% appearing once. Sequenced: ileal tissue. The source of these receptors is an adult with Crohn's disease. The CDR3 runs from the conserved cysteine through the conserved F or W. Each record gives: clone size, V gene, CDR3 length, J gene, D gene, CDR3 DNA, CDR3 protein. The D gene is left open where the match is weak. Rows may omit the clone size; those that give it use once, few, many or a size class.

-,TRBV6-6,15,TRBJ2-1,TRBD1,TGTGCCAGCAGTTCCCGGACAGGGGTTAGAAATGAGCAGTTCTTC,CASSSRTGVRNEQFF
-,TRBV5-5,17,TRBJ2-2,-,TGTGCCAGCAGCTTGTTTCCAGGGGCCAACATCCCCGGGGAGCTGTTTTTT,CASSLFPGANIPGELFF
-,TRBV2,16,TRBJ1-6,TRBD1,TGTGCCAGCCTCTTTACGACAGGGGCTTATAATTCACCCCTCCACTTT,CASLFTTGAYNSPLHF
-,TRBV5-4,15,TRBJ2-3,TRBD1,TGTGCCAGCAGCCACGGACAGGGAGGTTCAGATACGCAGTATTTT,CASSHGQGGSDTQYF
-,TRBV4-2,14,TRBJ2-3,-,TGTGCCAGCAGCCACGGGACTGGCACAGATACGCAGTATTTT,CASSHGTGTDTQYF
-,TRBV6-1,12,TRBJ2-7,-,TGTGCCAGCAGCGCAGACTTATACGAGCAGTACTTC,CASSADLYEQYF
-,TRBV6-1,15,TRBJ2-7,TRBD1,TGTGCCAGCAGGGGACAGGGGTCTGTTTCGTACGAGCAGTACTTC,CASRGQGSVSYEQYF
-,TRBV10-2,14,TRBJ2-5,-,TGCGCCAGCAGCTACCTAAGCGGACAAGAGACCCAGTACTTC,CASSYLSGQETQYF
-,TRBV2,15,TRBJ2-3,TRBD2,TGTGCCAGCATCCTAGCGGGAGGGAAGTACGATACGCAGTATTTT,CASILAGGKYDTQYF
-,TRBV7-6,15,TRBJ2-1,TRBD2,TGTGCCAGCAGCTCCCGGACTAGCGGTTACAATGAGCAGTTCTTC,CASSSRTSGYNEQFF
-,TRBV7-2,16,TRBJ1-6,-,TGTGCCAGCAGCTTAGCGGGACAATACCTTAATTCACCCCTCCACTTT,CASSLAGQYLNSPLHF
-,TRBV9,14,TRBJ2-5,-,TGTGCCAGCAGCCCCAGGGGGGTGGAGGAGACCCAGTACTTC,CASSPRGVEETQYF
once,TRBV6-5,14,TRBJ2-2,TRBD1,TGTGCCAGCAACCGGGACAGGGGCACCGGGGAGCTGTTTTTT,CASNRDRGTGELFF
-,TRBV7-2,15,TRBJ2-1,TRBD2,TGTGCCAGCAGCGGAGCGGGGGGGGGAGGTAATGAGCAGTTCTTC,CASSGAGGGGNEQFF
-,TRBV7-2,13,TRBJ1-4,-,TGTGCCAGCAGCTGGAGCTTGAATGAAAAACTGTTTTTT,CASSWSLNEKLFF
-,TRBV6-1,13,TRBJ1-4,-,TGTGCCAGCAGTGAACCGGGGGGTGAAAAACTGTTTTTT,CASSEPGGEKLFF
-,TRBV4-2,16,TRBJ2-1,TRBD2,TGTGCCAGCAGCCAAGATGAGCGGGGCTCCTACAATGAGCAGTTCTTC,CASSQDERGSYNEQFF
-,TRBV7-2,13,TRBJ1-2,-,TGTGCCAGCAGCTACCAGGCGAACTATGGCTACACCTTC,CASSYQANYGYTF
-,TRBV6-1,14,TRBJ2-1,TRBD1,TGTGCCAGCAGGAGACCGGGACAGAACAATGAGCAGTTCTTC,CASRRPGQNNEQFF
-,TRBV5-1,15,TRBJ1-2,-,TGCGCCAGCAGCTCAGGGACATACCAGAACTATGGCTACACCTTC,CASSSGTYQNYGYTF
few,TRBV6-6,14,TRBJ1-3,-,TGTGCCAGCAGTTACGGAGGGGACTCAAGCACCATATATTTT,CASSYGGDSSTIYF
-,TRBV7-2,14,TRBJ1-1,TRBD1,TGTGCCAGCAGCTTTTCCGGGACAGGGGTCCTCGCTTTCTTT,CASSFSGTGVLAFF
few,TRBV4-3,15,TRBJ2-1,TRBD1,TGCGCCAGCAGCCACGAACAGGGGGCGGACAATGAGCAGTTCTTC,CASSHEQGADNEQFF
-,TRBV15,16,TRBJ1-4,TRBD1,TGTGCCACCAGCGCTGGACAGGGCACCCTAAATGAAAAACTGTTTTTT,CATSAGQGTLNEKLFF
-,TRBV6-1,16,TRBJ1-4,TRBD1,TGTGCCAGCAGTGAAAGGGACAGTTCAACTAATGAAAAACTGTTTTTT,CASSERDSSTNEKLFF
few,TRBV5-1,17,TRBJ2-3,TRBD2,TGCGCCAGCAGCCAAGAAACTAGCGGGGGACCTACAGATACGCAGTATTTT,CASSQETSGGPTDTQYF
-,TRBV5-1,17,TRBJ1-2,TRBD1,TGCGCCAGCAGCACCCCGGGACAGGGGTCGGAGGGCAGGGGCTACACCTTC,CASSTPGQGSEGRGYTF
-,TRBV14,16,TRBJ1-2,-,TGTGCCAGCAGCCAACGATTTTCAGGGAACAGCTATGGCTACACCTTC,CASSQRFSGNSYGYTF
once,TRBV5-3,20,TRBJ1-4,-,TGTGCCAGAAACATACCACGGGGACACCAGCGACGTGCAACTAATGAAAAACTGTTTTTT,CARNIPRGHQRRATNEKLFF
-,TRBV4-3,16,TRBJ2-1,-,TGCGCCAGCAGCCAAGATAATTGGTCAGACTACAATGAGCAGTTCTTC,CASSQDNWSDYNEQFF
-,TRBV18,13,TRBJ2-1,-,TGTGCCAGCTCACCACTTCCCGGAGGTGAGCAGTTCTTC,CASSPLPGGEQFF
-,TRBV5-6,16,TRBJ2-2,TRBD2,TGTGCCAGCAGCTTGCGAGCGGGGGATAACACCGGGGAGCTGTTTTTT,CASSLRAGDNTGELFF
-,TRBV6-5,15,TRBJ2-7,-,TGTGCCAGCAGGAAGGGGGACGCGAGCTCCTACGAGCAGTACTTC,CASRKGDASSYEQYF
-,TRBV15,15,TRBJ2-5,-,TGTGCCACCAGCAGAGATGGGTACAGCCAAGAGACCCAGTACTTC,CATSRDGYSQETQYF